This T cell receptor beta chain was captured in a study of shared clonotypes between healthy human individuals. Across several immunoSEQ plates, the genomic DNA of each subset was split evenly. Profiled with immunoSEQ multiplex PCR; TCRdb holds only in-frame clones, not every one. The sample carries millions of clones, about 95% recorded once. Study-wide findings and caveats: Estimated clonotype richness was generally higher in naive than memory subsets. In contrast to clonotypes shared by all four donors, non-shared clonotypes had lower generation probabilities.

Remarks on this clone: Its cognate antigen is unknown. Other DNA variants within this sample encode the same CDR3.

The CDR3 sequence is 11 residues long. Germline-derived CDR1 and CDR2 are GTSNPN and SVGIG (reference sequence). The V and J ends lost 3 bases and 2 bases respectively, with 3 bases between them. The origin of this receptor is a man aged 18 to 29 in good health. The source material was naive CD4+ T cells sorted from blood. This sample's subset: CD45RA+ positively selected. The rearrangement joins TRBV30 to TRBJ2-3; D ambiguous. CDR3 DNA: TGTGCCTGGAGGGCCACAGATACGCAGTATTTT. Amino acids: CAWRATDTQYF.